What follows are 23 T cell receptor beta chains derived from one specimen sequenced in a study of T cells in Graves' hyperthyroidism and ophthalmopathy. Using RNA transcripts as the source, TCR beta CDR3 regions were amplified. Initially, a first-round RT-PCR of the TCR CDR3 employed the HTBI primer set. TCRdb called the multiplex PCR reads again in MiXCR, with one record for every CDR3 protein. The top ten hold approximately 13% of the sample, which has more than 500,000 distinct CDR3 sequences, 12% to 15% seen once. Sequencing was carried out using blood. Every receptor here comes from a middle-aged woman with Graves' hyperthyroidism.

The sample holds many counts of this clonotype. J is TRBJ1-2 and V is TRBV7-2; 10 nucleotides align to TRBD1. Germline V lookup: CDR1 SGHTA, CDR2 FQGNSA. J gave up 8 bases and V 3 bases, and 0 bases lay outside the gene matches. The CDR3 spans 12 residues. The CDR3 sequence: CASSLDRGGYTF. CDR3 bases: TGTGCCAGCAGCTTGGACAGGGGGGGCTACACCTTC. The whole variable domain, remainder taken from reference TRBV7-2 and TRBJ1-2, is GAGVSQSPSNKVTEKGKDVELRCDPISGHTALYWYRQSLGQGLEFLIYFQGNSAPDKSGLPSDRFSAERTGGSVSTLTIQRTQQEDSAVYLCASSLDRGGYTFGSGTRLTVV.

This clonotype was observed once. This chain connects TRBV19 to TRBJ1-5; D not resolved. The CDR3 runs to 15 residues. Germline V gives CDR1 LNHDA, CDR2 SQIVND (reference sequence). Trimming removed 3 bases at V and 2 bases at J, with 11 bases between. CDR3 loop: CASSIIWERNQPQHF. The CDR3 DNA is TGTGCCAGTAGTATTATCTGGGAACGCAATCAGCCCCAGCATTTT.

This clonotype has at least ten counts. The chain links TRBV6-1 to TRBJ2-7, with 8 bases matching TRBD1. From germline, CDR1 is MNHNS and CDR2 SASEGT. V trimming: 5 bases; J trimming: 2 bases; junction bases outside the gene matches: 8. CDR3 size: 15 residues. The DNA of the CDR3 is TGTGCCAGCAGTCTTTGGACAGGGCCTACCTACGAGCAGTACTTC. Protein product: CASSLWTGPTYEQYF.

This clonotype showed up many times. This rearrangement joins TRBV2 to TRBJ2-1, with D perhaps given as TRBD1 or TRBD2 (5 bases each). Germline V gene sequence: CDR1 SNHLY, CDR2 FYNNEI. This CDR3 region has 16 residues. Trimming took 5 bases from V and 8 from J, leaving 22 bases between them. The chain's CDR3 is CASSYGTTLVDDEQFF. CDR3 in DNA: TGTGCCAGCAGTTACGGGACCACGTTAGTGGACGATGAGCAGTTCTTC.

There are many counts of this clonotype. This chain connects TRBV12-3 or TRBV12-4 to TRBJ2-7, with TRBD1 as a possible D gene (5 bases). This CDR3 has 12 residues. Trimming stripped 8 bases from V and 5 bases from J, with 13 bases between. The CDR3, as DNA: TGTGCCAGCTGGGCAGGGCTTCACGAGCAGTACTTC. Protein sequence: CASWAGLHEQYF.

This clonotype showed up many times. The chain couples TRBV27 to TRBJ2-5; TRBD1 is a possible D gene (8 bases). Trimming left V 0 bases short and J 5 bases short, with 13 bases between. Germline-derived CDR1 and CDR2 are MNHEY and SMNVEV (reference sequence). The CDR3 sequence is 15 residues long. In DNA, the CDR3 is TGTGCCAGCAGTTTATCGACAGGGGAGGGTGAGACCCAGTACTTC. It translates to CASSLSTGEGETQYF.

The chain joins TRBV6-1 to TRBJ2-1, with TRBD2 as a possible D gene (7 bases). The CDR3 totals 20 residues. From germline, CDR1 is MNHNS and CDR2 SASEGT. Between the trimmed V and J ends, which lost 5 bases and 3 bases, there was a span of 29 bases. The CDR3 DNA reads as TGTGCCAGCAGTAGGGGGGCGGGACCGGCCGGGACTATTGACTACAATGAGCAGTTCTTC. Translated: CASSRGAGPAGTIDYNEQFF.

This clonotype was counted a few times. The chain links TRBV9 to TRBJ2-5; 10 bases are shared with TRBD1. The germline gives CDR1 SGDLS, CDR2 YYNGEE. V was clipped by 2 bases and J by 4 bases; unmatched bases: 5. The CDR3 loop spans 15 amino acids. CDR3 protein: CASSVRTGGRETQYF. The CDR3 DNA reads as TGTGCCAGCAGCGTCAGGACAGGGGGGCGAGAGACCCAGTACTTC.

This chain links TRBV29-1 with TRBJ2-7; the D is unclear. The CDR3 is 10 residues long. V was shortened by 5 bases and J by 5 bases, with 7 bases between the two germline ends. Germline V gives CDR1 SQVTM, CDR2 ANQGSEA. The CDR3 loop reads CSVTSDEQYF. The CDR3 DNA is TGCAGCGTTACCTCGGACGAGCAGTACTTC.

This clonotype was counted at least ten times. This chain uses TRBV27 with TRBJ2-1; D remains unclear. This CDR3 is built from 14 residues. The germline gives CDR1 MNHEY, CDR2 SMNVEV (reference sequence). The V end was cut by 1 base, the J end by 8 bases, with 12 bases between. The CDR3 DNA is TGTGCCAGCAGTTTATACCACAATGCATATGAGCAGTTCTTC. It codes for CASSLYHNAYEQFF.

This clonotype occurred many times. This chain uses TRBV7-2 with TRBJ2-7; D gene unclear. Germline V CDR1 and CDR2: SGHTA, FQGNSA. The germline V and J ends were trimmed by 2 bases and 3 bases, with 14 bases remaining between them. The CDR3 covers 15 residues. The CDR3 nucleotides read TGTGCCAGCAGCTTACTCGCGGCTGGCAACTACGAGCAGTACTTC. Protein: CASSLLAAGNYEQYF.

This clonotype was observed a few times. The rearrangement joins TRBV6-1 to TRBJ2-3; 11 bases are a match to TRBD2. Trimming at V came to 5 bases and at J to 4 bases, leaving 17 bases not matched to a gene. Germline loops: CDR1 MNHNS, CDR2 SASEGT. The CDR3 has 19 amino acids. The CDR3 DNA follows: TGTGCCAGCAGTACCTGGACAGGCCTTAGCGGGAGGGCCCCAGATACGCAGTATTTT. This gives the protein CASSTWTGLSGRAPDTQYF.

This clonotype was counted at least ten times. This chain joins TRBV20-1 and TRBJ2-1; 10 nucleotides line up with TRBD2. The CDR3 length is 16 residues. Unmatched junction bases numbered 14, after V lost 5 bases and J lost 7 bases. Germline loops: CDR1 DFQATT, CDR2 SNEGSKA (reference sequence). DNA for the CDR3: TGCAGTGCTCCCAACCGGCTAGCGGGAGTTGGTAATGAGCAGTTCTTC. This encodes CSAPNRLAGVGNEQFF.

This clonotype was seen many times. The chain is built from TRBV5-1 and TRBJ2-4; the D gene could be TRBD1 or TRBD2 (5 bases each). Germline CDR1 reads SGHRS; CDR2 reads YFSETQ. The CDR3 has 13 amino acids. V shed 3 bases and J shed 12 bases, with 16 bases lying between them. Here the CDR3 reads CASSSEVGTPQYF. CDR3 sequence (DNA): TGCGCCAGCAGCTCCGAAGTGGGGACGCCTCAGTACTTC.

In its sample, this clonotype was seen many times. The chain uses TRBV9 and TRBJ2-7, with D perhaps TRBD2 (5 bases). V was pared by 0 bases and J by 5 bases, with 15 bases between. The V gene's germline CDR1 is SGDLS and CDR2 YYNGEE. CDR3 length equals 15 residues. The chain's CDR3 is CASSVAASFQNEQYF. The DNA for the CDR3 is TGTGCCAGCAGCGTAGCGGCTAGCTTCCAGAACGAGCAGTACTTC.

This clonotype was seen ten or more times. J is TRBJ1-1 and V is TRBV12-5, with D unclear. Germline values: CDR1 LGHNT, CDR2 FRNRAP. V lost 1 base and J 1 base, leaving 4 bases between the germline ends. The CDR3 has 13 amino acids. In DNA form, the CDR3 reads TGTGCTAGTGGTTTGGAAGCGAACACTGAAGCTTTCTTT. It is translated as CASGLEANTEAFF.

V usage is TRBV6-1 and J usage is TRBJ1-1; D not certain. The CDR3 contains 10 residues. Trimming left V 10 bases short and J 8 bases short, with 11 bases between. Germline V gene data show CDR1 as MNHNS and CDR2 as SASEGT. The CDR3 sequence is CATYWEEAFF. The CDR3 DNA is TGTGCCACTTACTGGGAGGAAGCTTTCTTT.

This clonotype was detected only a few times. The rearrangement uses TRBV6-1 and TRBJ2-5, with TRBD1 matching over 9 bases. The CDR3 length is 15 residues. The junction had 7 bases not matched to a gene; V was cut back by 6 bases and J by 2 bases. Germline V gene sequence: CDR1 MNHNS, CDR2 SASEGT. The DNA of the CDR3 is TGTGCCAGCAGGAGAGGACAGGGGATGCAAGAGACCCAGTACTTC. Encoded protein: CASRRGQGMQETQYF.

This clonotype was counted many times. This chain connects TRBV18 to TRBJ2-7, with D hard to call. The CDR3 is 13 residues long. The germline V gene has CDR1 KGHSH and CDR2 LQKENI. V gave up 3 bases and J gave up 1 base, with 7 bases separating them. CDR3 DNA sequence: TGTGCCAGCTCACCCCGAGGTTCCTACGAGCAGTACTTC. Amino acid sequence: CASSPRGSYEQYF.

The rearrangement uses TRBV19 and TRBJ2-6; 7 bases line up with TRBD1. Germline CDR1 is LNHDA and CDR2 is SQIVND (reference sequence). The CDR3 totals 17 residues. Trimming cost V 6 bases and J 0 bases; bases outside gene matches: 8. The CDR3 spells CASRQTGTVSGANVLTF. The DNA of the CDR3 is TGTGCCAGTAGGCAGACAGGGACAGTCTCTGGGGCCAACGTCCTGACTTTC.

This sequence joins TRBV11-3 and TRBJ2-1; TRBD2 matches at 11 bases. V gave up 1 base and J gave up 0 bases; unmatched junction bases: 2. The V gene's germline CDR1 is SGHNT and CDR2 YENEEA. The CDR3 sequence is 17 residues long. CDR3 residues: CASSLVGTSGSYNEQFF. CDR3 bases: TGTGCCAGCAGCTTAGTAGGGACTAGCGGCTCCTACAATGAGCAGTTCTTC.

This clonotype was recorded a few times. The chain recombines TRBV2 with TRBJ2-7; D is undetermined. Trimming cost V 6 bases and J 2 bases, with 11 bases left between them. The CDR3 extends over 13 amino acids. Germline V lookup: CDR1 SNHLY, CDR2 FYNNEI. This CDR3 reads CASSVTITYEQYF. CDR3 in DNA: TGTGCCAGCAGCGTTACCATTACCTACGAGCAGTACTTC.

This chain joins TRBV7-6 and TRBJ1-1; D ambiguous. Germline CDR1 and CDR2: SGHVS and FNYEAQ. The CDR3 extends over 16 amino acids. V lost 0 bases to trimming and J lost 0 bases, with 11 bases between them. CDR3 nucleotides: TGTGCCAGCAGCTTAGCCCCCCTCGATGTGAACACTGAAGCTTTCTTT. Its translation: CASSLAPLDVNTEAFF.